The 21 T cell receptor beta chains presented below share a single source sample, sequenced in a study of T cells in Graves' hyperthyroidism and ophthalmopathy. The source material, RNA transcripts, was used to amplify TCR beta CDR3 regions. With the HTBI primer set, the TCR CDR3 went through a first round of RT-PCR. From the multiplex PCR reads, TCRdb called clonotypes with MiXCR, one entry per CDR3 protein. This table has 560,000 or so distinct CDR3 sequences, 15% to 20% appearing once. Source material: blood. These receptor sequences come from a man aged 40-50 years with Graves' ophthalmopathy.

This clonotype was recorded many times. This chain joins TRBV28 and TRBJ2-7; 7 bases agree with TRBD1. The CDR3 consists of 14 residues. The V gene's germline CDR1 is MDHEN and CDR2 SYDVKM. Trimming at V came to 2 bases and at J to 5 bases, leaving 6 bases not matched to a gene. The DNA of the CDR3 is TGTGCCAGCAGTTTACCCGGGACAGAAAACGAGCAGTACTTC. Its translation is CASSLPGTENEQYF.

The table lists this clonotype with a few counts. The chain is built from TRBV20-1 and TRBJ2-7, with D uncertain. V lost 1 base, J lost 6 bases, and 10 bases lay in between. Looked up from germline, CDR1 is DFQATT and CDR2 is SNEGSKA (reference sequence). This CDR3 is built from 12 residues. The CDR3 loop is CSARVLSGEQYF. In DNA form, the CDR3 reads TGCAGTGCTAGAGTTCTATCCGGCGAGCAGTACTTC.

This clonotype was seen ten or more times. The chain combines TRBV7-8 with TRBJ2-1; 9 bases agree with TRBD2. CDR3 length equals 16 residues. The V segment lost 1 base and the J segment 4 bases; nucleotides outside the gene matches: 5. Germline CDR1 and CDR2: SGHVS and FQNEAQ. The CDR3 DNA is TGTGCCAGCAGCTTAGGTGGGCTAGCGGGGTACAATGAGCAGTTCTTC. This gives the protein CASSLGGLAGYNEQFF.

This chain connects TRBV6-1 to TRBJ2-1; the D gene is possibly TRBD1 (5 bases). CDR1 and CDR2 (germline): MNHNS, SASEGT. The CDR3 is 13 amino acids. V lost 4 bases and J 9 bases, leaving 13 bases between the germline ends. In nucleotides, the CDR3 is TGTGCCAGCAGTGGGGGCCCGGCGAGTGAGCAGTTCTTC. It translates to CASSGGPASEQFF.

The table lists this clonotype with a few counts. This CDR3 is CATSRDGAHGETQYF. In nucleotides, the CDR3 is TGTGCCACCAGCAGAGATGGGGCCCATGGAGAGACCCAGTACTTC. V and J are TRBV15 and TRBJ2-5, with D maybe TRBD1 (5 bases). This CDR3 spans 15 amino acids. V dropped 0 bases and J dropped 4 bases, with 12 bases sitting between them. In germline, CDR1 is LNHNV, CDR2 YYDKDF (reference sequence).

The chain combines TRBV7-3 with TRBJ2-7; maybe TRBD2 (7 bases). The germline V and J ends were trimmed by 3 bases and 3 bases, with 15 bases remaining between them. The CDR3 is 15 residues long. CDR1 and CDR2 from the germline V gene are SGHTA and FQGTGA. The CDR3 DNA reads as TGTGCCAGCAGCTTCGACGAGGGAGGGGGCTACGAGCAGTACTTC. This codes for CASSFDEGGGYEQYF.

The V gene is TRBV13, the J gene TRBJ2-3; no clear D gene. The CDR3 extends over 13 amino acids. Germline V gene lookup returns CDR1 PRHDT and CDR2 FYEKMQ (reference sequence). V was clipped by 4 bases and J by 6 bases, with 11 bases between them. CDR3 coding DNA: TGTGCCAGCAGCTCCAGGAGAAGGGATACGCAGTATTTT. This encodes CASSSRRRDTQYF.

This clonotype showed up just once. V gene TRBV10-3 combines with J gene TRBJ2-4; a weak D match, TRBD1 (6 bases). Germline V lookup: CDR1 ENHRY, CDR2 SYGVKD. CDR3 size: 14 residues. Trimming removed 4 bases at V and 9 bases at J, with 16 bases between. CDR3 sequence: CAISGDGRGGIQYF. CDR3 DNA: TGTGCCATCAGTGGGGACGGTCGAGGGGGCATTCAGTACTTC.

This clonotype was detected ten times or more. The gene calls are TRBV5-1 and TRBJ1-1, with D hard to call. The V and J ends lost 4 bases and 1 base respectively, with 11 bases between them. The CDR3 consists of 14 residues. Germline V gives CDR1 SGHRS, CDR2 YFSETQ. CDR3 in amino acids: CASSPVGGNTEAFF. The CDR3 coding sequence is TGCGCCAGCAGCCCGGTTGGTGGGAACACTGAAGCTTTCTTT.

This clonotype has only one observation. CDR3 in amino acids: CSLKTSGTDTQYF. The CDR3, as DNA: TGCAGCTTAAAAACTAGCGGCACAGATACGCAGTATTTT. The chain links TRBV29-1 to TRBJ2-3; 7 bases align to TRBD2. CDR1 and CDR2 from the germline V gene are SQVTM and ANQGSEA. CDR3 length: 13 amino acids. With V trimmed by 8 bases and J by 1 base, 6 bases remained unmatched.

This sequence joins TRBV10-3 and TRBJ1-5; D perhaps matches TRBD1 (5 bases). Germline CDR1 is ENHRY and CDR2 is SYGVKD. V shed 9 bases and J shed 1 base, with 7 bases lying between them. The CDR3 runs 12 residues. In DNA, the CDR3 is TGTGCCATTTCAGGGAGCAATCAGCCCCAGCATTTT. It is translated as CAISGSNQPQHF.

This clonotype came up many times. V gene TRBV12-3 or TRBV12-4 combines with J gene TRBJ2-3; no clear D gene. CDR3 length: 14 residues. The V and J ends lost 0 bases and 2 bases respectively, with 6 bases between them. DNA of the CDR3: TGTGCCAGCAGTTTAGCGGCCTCCACAGATACGCAGTATTTT. This gives the protein CASSLAASTDTQYF.

This clonotype was counted ten times or more. The chain links TRBV30 to TRBJ2-5; a weak D match, TRBD1 (6 bases). The CDR3 consists of 13 residues. Trimming pared 4 bases from V and 5 bases from J, leaving 14 bases between. CDR1 is GTSNPN, CDR2 SVGIG, per germline (reference sequence). DNA of the CDR3: TGTGCCTGGAAAGGAACAGGGAAGGAGACCCAGTACTTC. Its translation is CAWKGTGKETQYF.

This clonotype showed up many times. The gene calls are TRBV28 and TRBJ1-1, with D tentatively TRBD1 (6 bases). This CDR3 is built from 11 residues. Germline CDR1 reads MDHEN; CDR2 reads SYDVKM. V was cut by 3 bases and J by 10 bases, with 9 bases left in between. The CDR3 bases are TGTGCCAGCAGTTTGGGGGGCGCAGCTTTCTTT. The encoded protein is CASSLGGAAFF.

In its sample, this clonotype was seen a few times. The V gene is TRBV5-1, the J gene TRBJ2-1, with D perhaps assigned TRBD1 or TRBD2 (5 bases each). This CDR3 is 14 amino acids long. The V and J ends lost 5 bases and 8 bases respectively, with 17 bases between them. From germline, CDR1 is SGHRS and CDR2 YFSETQ. The CDR3 here is CASSEGQLGDEQFF. In DNA form, the CDR3 reads TGCGCCAGCAGTGAGGGGCAGCTAGGAGATGAGCAGTTCTTC.

The chain recombines TRBV30 with TRBJ2-2; D uncertain. Germline V gene lookup returns CDR1 GTSNPN and CDR2 SVGIG (reference sequence). This CDR3 is 13 amino acids long. V was pared by 4 bases and J by 4 bases, with 10 bases between. CDR3 in DNA: TGTGCCTGGACTGCTGCGACCACCGGGGAGCTGTTTTTT. This encodes CAWTAATTGELFF.

This clonotype was recorded at least ten times. J is TRBJ2-3 and V is TRBV20-1, with unresolved D. Germline values: CDR1 DFQATT, CDR2 SNEGSKA (reference sequence). The CDR3 runs to 16 residues. V shed 3 bases and J shed 0 bases, with 16 bases lying between them. The DNA for the CDR3 is TGCAGTGCTAGGGTGGCGACCATCTCTAGCACAGATACGCAGTATTTT. Protein product: CSARVATISSTDTQYF.

This clonotype occurred many times. V is TRBV13 and J is TRBJ2-7, with 9 nucleotides matching TRBD1. Germline CDR1 and CDR2: PRHDT and FYEKMQ (reference sequence). The CDR3 contains 12 residues. The ends lost 7 bases at V and 6 bases at J; junction bases unmatched: 4. The CDR3 DNA reads as TGTGCCAGCAAGGGACAGGGTGGCGAGCAGTACTTC. Translating it yields CASKGQGGEQYF.

The gene calls are TRBV6-1 and TRBJ2-2; weak D call: TRBD1 (6 bases). Trimming removed 3 bases from V and 2 bases from J, with 7 bases in between. The germline gives CDR1 MNHNS, CDR2 SASEGT. The CDR3 is 14 residues long. DNA of the CDR3: TGTGCCAGCAGTGAGGGGGCTAACACCGGGGAGCTGTTTTTT. Translated, it gives CASSEGANTGELFF.

The chain combines TRBV20-1 with TRBJ1-3, with 7 bases matching TRBD1. The CDR3 extends over 14 amino acids. The V and J ends lost 3 bases and 1 base, in that order; junction bases with no gene match: 3. CDR1 and CDR2 (germline): DFQATT, SNEGSKA (reference sequence). CDR3 coding DNA: TGCAGTGCTAGCCTGACAGGGTCTGGAAACACCATATATTTT. Its protein is CSASLTGSGNTIYF.

The sample holds a few counts of this clonotype. The chain's CDR3 is CASSLLTKIGELFF. The DNA for the CDR3 is TGTGCCAGCAGTTTACTGACGAAAATCGGGGAGCTGTTTTTT. The chain recombines TRBV12-3 or TRBV12-4 with TRBJ2-2; D ambiguous. Trimming removed 2 bases from V and 7 bases from J, with 11 bases in between. This CDR3 has 14 residues.